The rows below give T cell receptor beta chains drawn from one sample of a study of blood T cell repertoires in COVID-19. TCRdb's table, derived via immunoSEQ multiplex PCR, lists solely in-frame clones and lacks some. The sample gives under 300,000 clones, approximately 90% of which show up once; about 0.99% is in the top ten. Sequenced sample: peripheral blood. These TCRs come from a woman aged 40 to 49 who had recovered from COVID-19. Each CDR3 is given with its conserved first and last residue. Size is stated for part of the rows, as once, few or many counts, or as a class when the clone is expanded.

V gene	clone size	J gene	CDR3 protein
TRBV14	NA	TRBJ1-3	CASTKQPVNSGNTIYF
TRBV7-9	NA	TRBJ1-2	CASSLGTGEDGYTF
TRBV5-6	NA	TRBJ2-4	CASSWGLGPLAKNIQYF
TRBV5-6	NA	TRBJ2-1	CASSLTTANEQFF
TRBV3-1/TRBV3-2	NA	TRBJ2-1	CASSQEGLAGTNNEQFF
TRBV24-1	NA	TRBJ2-3	CATSDPTRLDTQYF
TRBV7-9	NA	TRBJ1-1	CASSLGTGMNTEAFF
TRBV30	NA	TRBJ1-1	CACPTDSLNTEAFF
TRBV10-1	few	TRBJ1-2	CASSDGQGSGYTF
TRBV19	NA	TRBJ1-2	CASTPGGSGYGYTF
TRBV4-1	NA	TRBJ2-2	CASSQAPGGARVTGELFF
TRBV6-2/TRBV6-3	NA	TRBJ2-1	CASSYSALAGGKYNEQFF
TRBV12-3/TRBV12-4	NA	TRBJ1-1	CASTWGGLEAFF